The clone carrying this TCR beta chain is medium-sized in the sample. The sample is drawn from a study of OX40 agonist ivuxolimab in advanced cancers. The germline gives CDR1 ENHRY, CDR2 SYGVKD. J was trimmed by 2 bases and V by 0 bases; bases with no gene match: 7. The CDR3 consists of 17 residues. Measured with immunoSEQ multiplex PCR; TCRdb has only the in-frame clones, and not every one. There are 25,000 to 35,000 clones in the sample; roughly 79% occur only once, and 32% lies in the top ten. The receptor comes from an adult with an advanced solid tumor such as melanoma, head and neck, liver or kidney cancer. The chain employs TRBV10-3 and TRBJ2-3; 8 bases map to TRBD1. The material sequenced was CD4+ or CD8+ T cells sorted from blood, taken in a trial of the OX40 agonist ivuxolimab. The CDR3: CAISESGQGMDTDTQYF. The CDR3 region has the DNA TGTGCCATCAGTGAGTCCGGACAGGGAATGGACACAGATACGCAGTATTTT.